This T cell receptor (beta chain) was documented in a study of CD8 T cells in ankylosing spondylitis. The study, taken as a whole, reports: Researchers report that disease-linked clones proved CD8+ and relatively rare in peripheral blood. In the blood and synovial fluid of reactive arthritis, some motif variants had been previously reported. Characteristic, it appeared, of ankylosing spondylitis blood was a TCR beta motif of eight or nine highly homologous variants.

Quantitative 5'-RACE with molecular barcodes produced the TCR beta libraries. TCRdb passed the 5' RACE reads through MiXCR, listing each CDR3 protein once. The sample shows some 130,000 distinct CDR3 sequences, around 15% of them seen only once. This clonotype appeared many times. As yet, its antigen is unknown. Germline values: CDR1 DFQATT, CDR2 SNEGSKA (reference sequence). CDR3 length equals 15 residues. Trimming pared 6 bases from V and 0 bases from J, leaving 14 bases between. Sequencing was done on a sample of blood, either unsorted or a sorted T cell fraction (not recorded which). The TCR sequence derives from a female donor with ankylosing spondylitis or in good health (not recorded which). The chain joins TRBV20-1 to TRBJ1-4; D is undetermined. For the CDR3, the DNA is TGCAGTGCCGGGCGGACCTCCGCAACTAATGAAAAACTGTTTTTT. Translation gives CSAGRTSATNEKLFF.